These 7 T cell receptor beta chains were all obtained from the same sample, sequenced in a study of cytomegalovirus exposure and HLA in healthy donors. Method: immunoSEQ multiplex PCR; TCRdb's copy keeps in-frame clones and lacks some. The sample carries over 250,000 clones, around 85% recorded once. The sample consisted of PBMCs. The receptors stem from a woman under 30 in good health and CMV-seronegative.

The chain carries TRBV7-9 and TRBJ2-1; D is perhaps TRBD2 (7 bases). Germline V gives CDR1 SEHNR, CDR2 FQNEAQ (reference sequence). CDR3 length: 14 residues. V was cut by 0 bases and J by 8 bases, with 11 bases left in between. The CDR3 region is CASSLAWEGDEQFF. CDR3 sequence (DNA): TGTGCCAGCAGCTTAGCTTGGGAGGGGGATGAGCAGTTCTTC.

The rearrangement joins TRBV2 to TRBJ2-1; 9 positions match TRBD1. The CDR3 is 14 amino acids. The junction had 4 bases not matched to a gene; V was cut back by 6 bases and J by 4 bases. Germline V gene sequence: CDR1 SNHLY, CDR2 FYNNEI. In DNA form, the CDR3 reads TGTGCCAGCAGGGACAGGGGTCTTTACAATGAGCAGTTCTTC. Translation: CASRDRGLYNEQFF.

This chain connects TRBV5-1 to TRBJ2-7; weak D call: TRBD2 (5 bases). Germline values: CDR1 SGHRS, CDR2 YFSETQ. V lost 0 bases and J 2 bases, leaving 6 bases between the germline ends. CDR3 length equals 13 residues. The CDR3 sequence: CASSLERTYEQYF. DNA for the CDR3: TGCGCCAGCAGCTTGGAGCGGACCTACGAGCAGTACTTC.

The gene calls are TRBV7-6 and TRBJ1-1; 8 nucleotides match TRBD1. The CDR3 length is 15 residues. After removal of 5 bases from V and 3 bases from J, the junction contained 8 bases not matched to a gene. CDR1 is SGHVS, CDR2 FNYEAQ, per germline. The CDR3 sequence: CASSQGQGGDTEAFF. The CDR3 DNA reads TGTGCCAGCAGCCAAGGACAGGGTGGTGACACTGAAGCTTTCTTT.

The chain carries TRBV4-3 and TRBJ1-1; D ambiguous. Per germline, CDR1 LGHNA and CDR2 YSLEER. Trimming left V 4 bases short and J 6 bases short, with 12 bases between. The CDR3 consists of 13 residues. The CDR3 is CASSPEQEAEAFF. The CDR3 nucleotides read TGCGCCAGCAGCCCCGAGCAGGAGGCTGAAGCTTTCTTT.

The chain couples TRBV4-3 to TRBJ2-5; D is unresolved. CDR1 LGHNA and CDR2 YSLEER come from the germline V gene. The CDR3 is made up of 14 amino acids. V was clipped by 1 base and J by 7 bases, with 13 bases between them. DNA for the CDR3: TGCGCCAGCAGCCAAGCGGCCAATGGCGGGACCCAGTACTTC. Amino acids: CASSQAANGGTQYF.

The chain couples TRBV5-1 to TRBJ2-5; possible D gene TRBD1, 6 bases. Germline V gene lookup returns CDR1 SGHRS and CDR2 YFSETQ. The CDR3 loop spans 16 amino acids. Trimming stripped 7 bases from V and 4 bases from J, with 23 bases between. The CDR3 DNA reads TGCGCCAGCTCCGAGAGGGGAACGGGACATCTAGAGACCCAGTACTTC. Its translation is CASSERGTGHLETQYF.